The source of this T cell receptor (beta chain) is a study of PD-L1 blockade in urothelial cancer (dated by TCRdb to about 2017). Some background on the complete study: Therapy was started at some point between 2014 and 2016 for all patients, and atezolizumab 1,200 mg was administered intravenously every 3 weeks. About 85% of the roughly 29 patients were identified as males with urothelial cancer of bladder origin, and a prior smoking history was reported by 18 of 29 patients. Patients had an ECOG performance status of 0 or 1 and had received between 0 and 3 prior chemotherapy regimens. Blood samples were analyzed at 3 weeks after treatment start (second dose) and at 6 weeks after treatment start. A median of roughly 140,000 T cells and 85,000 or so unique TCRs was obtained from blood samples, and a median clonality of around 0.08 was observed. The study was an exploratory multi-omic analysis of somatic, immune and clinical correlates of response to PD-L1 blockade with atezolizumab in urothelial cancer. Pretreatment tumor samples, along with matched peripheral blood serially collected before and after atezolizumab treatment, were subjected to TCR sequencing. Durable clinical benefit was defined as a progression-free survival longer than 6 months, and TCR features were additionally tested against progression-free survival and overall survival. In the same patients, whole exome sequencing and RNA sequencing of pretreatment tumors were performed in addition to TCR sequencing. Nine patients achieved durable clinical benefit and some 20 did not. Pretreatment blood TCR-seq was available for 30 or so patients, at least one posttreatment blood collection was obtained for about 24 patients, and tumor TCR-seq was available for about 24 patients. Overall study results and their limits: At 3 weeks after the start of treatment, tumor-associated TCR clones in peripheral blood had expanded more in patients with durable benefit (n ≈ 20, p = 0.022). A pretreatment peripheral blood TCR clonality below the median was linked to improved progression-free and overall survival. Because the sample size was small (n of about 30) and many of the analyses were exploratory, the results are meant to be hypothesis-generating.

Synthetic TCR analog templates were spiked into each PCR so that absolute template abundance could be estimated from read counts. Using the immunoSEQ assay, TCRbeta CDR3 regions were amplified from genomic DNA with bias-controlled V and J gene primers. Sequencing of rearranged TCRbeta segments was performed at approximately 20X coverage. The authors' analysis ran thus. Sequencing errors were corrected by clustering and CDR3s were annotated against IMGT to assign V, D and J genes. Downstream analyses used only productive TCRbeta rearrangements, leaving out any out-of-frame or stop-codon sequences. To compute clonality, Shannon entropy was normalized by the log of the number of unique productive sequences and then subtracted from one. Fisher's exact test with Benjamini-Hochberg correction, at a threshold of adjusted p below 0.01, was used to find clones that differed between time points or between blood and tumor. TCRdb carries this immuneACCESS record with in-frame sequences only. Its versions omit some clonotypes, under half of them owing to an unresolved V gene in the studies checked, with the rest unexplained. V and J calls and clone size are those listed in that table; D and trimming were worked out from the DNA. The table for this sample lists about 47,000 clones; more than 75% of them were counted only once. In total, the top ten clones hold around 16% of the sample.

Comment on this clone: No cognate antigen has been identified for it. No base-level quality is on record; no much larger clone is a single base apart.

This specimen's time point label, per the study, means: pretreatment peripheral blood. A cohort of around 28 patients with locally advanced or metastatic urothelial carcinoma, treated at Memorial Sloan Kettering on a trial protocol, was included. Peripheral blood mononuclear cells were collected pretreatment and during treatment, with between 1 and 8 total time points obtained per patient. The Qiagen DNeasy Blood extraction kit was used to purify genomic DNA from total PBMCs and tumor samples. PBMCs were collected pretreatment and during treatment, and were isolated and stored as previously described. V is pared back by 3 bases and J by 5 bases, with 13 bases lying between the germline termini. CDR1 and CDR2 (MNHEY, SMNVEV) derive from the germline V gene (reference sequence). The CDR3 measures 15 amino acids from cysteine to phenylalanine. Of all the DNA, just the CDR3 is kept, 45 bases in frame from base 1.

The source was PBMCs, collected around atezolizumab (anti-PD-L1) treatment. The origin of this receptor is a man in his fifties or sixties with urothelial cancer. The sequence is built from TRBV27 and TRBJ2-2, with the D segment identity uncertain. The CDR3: CASSFRNSRTGELFF. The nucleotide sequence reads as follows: TGTGCCAGCAGTTTCAGGAACTCGCGAACCGGGGAGCTGTTTTTT.